This T cell receptor beta chain was recovered during a study of cytomegalovirus exposure and HLA in healthy donors. The donors (healthy individuals) were bone marrow donors. Use of 60 Vbeta and 13 Jbeta primers characterized the PCR. TCRdb's table, derived via immunoSEQ multiplex PCR, lists solely in-frame clones and lacks some. The sample lists some 100,000 clones; 74% were seen once. The CDR3 has 16 residues. V lost 4 bases, J lost 6 bases, and 10 bases stayed unmatched. Per the germline V gene, CDR1 is SNHLY and CDR2 is FYNNEI. The receptor's source is a human donor in good health. Sequenced material: PBMCs. The chain has TRBV2 and TRBJ1-1; 11 bases map to TRBD1. The CDR3 sequence: CASSGTGGWRRPEAFF. In DNA form, the CDR3 reads TGTGCCAGCAGTGGGACAGGGGGCTGGAGGAGACCTGAAGCTTTCTTT.